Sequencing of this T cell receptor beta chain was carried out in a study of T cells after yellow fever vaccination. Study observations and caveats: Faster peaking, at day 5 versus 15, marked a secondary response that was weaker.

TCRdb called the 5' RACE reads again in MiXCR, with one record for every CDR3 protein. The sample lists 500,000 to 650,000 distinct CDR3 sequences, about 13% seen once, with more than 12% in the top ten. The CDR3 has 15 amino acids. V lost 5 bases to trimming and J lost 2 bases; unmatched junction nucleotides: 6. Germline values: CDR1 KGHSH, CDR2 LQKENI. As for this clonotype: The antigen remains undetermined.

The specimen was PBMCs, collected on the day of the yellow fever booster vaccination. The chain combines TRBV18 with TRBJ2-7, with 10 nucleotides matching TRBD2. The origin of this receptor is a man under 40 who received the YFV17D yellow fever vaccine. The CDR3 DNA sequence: TGTGCCAGCTCAGCCCTAGCGGGAGAAGCCTACGAGCAGTACTTC. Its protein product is CASSALAGEAYEQYF. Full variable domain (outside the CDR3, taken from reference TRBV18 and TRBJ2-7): NAGVMQNPRHLVRRRGQEARLRCSPMKGHSHVYWYRQLPEEGLKFMVYLQKENIIDESGMPKERFSAEFPKEGPSILRIQQVVRGDSAAYFCASSALAGEAYEQYFGPGTRLTVT.